Sequencing of this T cell receptor beta chain was carried out in a study of blood T cell repertoires in COVID-19. The wider study: COVID-19 samples, acute and convalescent, were from the United States, Italy and Spain. From T cells, B-cell-depleted T cells, or PBMCs came the material, which was cDNA or gDNA.

Germline assignment: CDR1 SEHNR and CDR2 FQNEAQ (reference sequence). V was clipped by 2 bases and J by 4 bases, with 9 bases between them. The CDR3 has 14 residues. Authors' processing steps: Amplifying reference gene primers gave estimates of nucleated cell counts. Sequencing used immunoSEQ multiplex PCR; TCRdb keeps in-frame clones, though not all of them. Clone size and the V and J calls come from that table; the DNA yielded D and trimming. The sample lists 280,000 or so clones; roughly 86% were seen once. Sequencing was carried out using peripheral blood. The chain employs TRBV7-9 and TRBJ2-1, with D unclear. The source of this sequence is a woman in her thirties who had recovered from COVID-19. In DNA form, the CDR3 reads TGTGCCAGCAGCTTAAGTCCAGGATACAATGAGCAGTTCTTC. It is translated as CASSLSPGYNEQFF.